One and the same sample provided the 3 T cell receptor beta chains below, sequenced in a study of human T cells and chemical hapten exposure. One entry per CDR3 protein, called by TCRdb with MiXCR from the RACE reads. The table has roughly 360,000 distinct CDR3 sequences, more than 4.5% seen once. Described time point: patch test 1, 2 weeks after DPC sensitization. Treatment meaning: therapeutic diphenylcyclopropenone sensitization with weekly scalp DPC. The sample in question was whole blood, obtained in connection with sensitization to the hapten diphenylcyclopropenone (DPC). The receptors derive from a woman in her forties or fifties with alopecia areata. Some clones in this sample may be carry-over from other donors' samples.

This clonotype was seen ten or more times. The V and J genes are TRBV6-5 and TRBJ2-7; a possible D gene is TRBD2 (6 bases). The CDR3 is 13 amino acids. The V gene's germline CDR1 is MNHEY and CDR2 SVGAGI. The germline V and J ends were trimmed by 4 bases and 7 bases, with 14 bases remaining between them. CDR3 amino acids: CASSSSGVREQYF. For the CDR3, the DNA is TGTGCCAGCAGTTCATCGGGGGTGAGGGAGCAGTACTTC.

This clonotype appeared many times. The chain employs TRBV7-2 and TRBJ1-1; 9 bases map to TRBD1. Germline CDR1 is SGHTA and CDR2 is FQGNSA. The V and J ends lost 5 bases and 6 bases, in that order; junction bases with no gene match: 7. The CDR3 loop spans 14 amino acids. CDR3 sequence reads: CASSRQGQGAEAFF. The CDR3 DNA follows: TGTGCCAGCAGCCGGCAGGGACAGGGCGCTGAAGCTTTCTTT.

This clonotype was found a few times. The V call is TRBV7-2, the J call TRBJ2-1; 7 nucleotides align to TRBD1. The CDR3 totals 15 residues. V gave up 5 bases and J gave up 2 bases; unmatched junction bases: 6. Germline-derived CDR1 and CDR2 are SGHTA and FQGNSA. As DNA, the CDR3 is TGTGCCAGCAGCGCAAGACAGGGAACCTACAATGAGCAGTTCTTC. Residues: CASSARQGTYNEQFF.